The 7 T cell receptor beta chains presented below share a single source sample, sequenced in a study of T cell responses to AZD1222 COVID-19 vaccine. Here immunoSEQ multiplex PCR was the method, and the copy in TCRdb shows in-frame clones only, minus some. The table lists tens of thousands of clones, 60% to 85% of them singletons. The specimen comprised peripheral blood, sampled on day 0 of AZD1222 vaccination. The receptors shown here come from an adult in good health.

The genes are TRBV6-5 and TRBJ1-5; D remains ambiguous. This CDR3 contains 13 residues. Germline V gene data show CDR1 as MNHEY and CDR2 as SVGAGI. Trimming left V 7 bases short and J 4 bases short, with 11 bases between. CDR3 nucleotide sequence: TGTGCCAGCAACTCGGGGAATAATCAGCCCCAGCATTTT. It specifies CASNSGNNQPQHF.

CDR3: CASSHTGKNTEAFF. CDR3 in DNA: TGTGCCAGCAGCCATACGGGGAAGAACACTGAAGCTTTCTTT. The chain uses TRBV3-1 (or the pseudogene TRBV3-2) and TRBJ1-1, with D hard to call. Germline CDR1 reads LGHDT; CDR2 reads YNNKEL (reference sequence). This CDR3 region has 14 residues. V lost 3 bases and J 1 base, leaving 9 bases between the germline ends.

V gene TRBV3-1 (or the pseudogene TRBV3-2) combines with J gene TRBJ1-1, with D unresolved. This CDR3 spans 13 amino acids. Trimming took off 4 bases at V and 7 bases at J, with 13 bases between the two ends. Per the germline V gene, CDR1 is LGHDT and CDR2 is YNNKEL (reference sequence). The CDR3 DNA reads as TGTGCCAGCAGCCCCATGTGGGGTCATGAAGCTTTCTTT. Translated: CASSPMWGHEAFF.

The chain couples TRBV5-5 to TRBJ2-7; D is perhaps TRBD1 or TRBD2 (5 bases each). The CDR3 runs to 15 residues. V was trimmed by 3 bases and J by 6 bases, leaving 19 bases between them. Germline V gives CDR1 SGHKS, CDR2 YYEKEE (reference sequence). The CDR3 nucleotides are TGTGCCAGCAGCTCGTGGGGGAGTCTAGATGGCGAGCAGTACTTC. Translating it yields CASSSWGSLDGEQYF.

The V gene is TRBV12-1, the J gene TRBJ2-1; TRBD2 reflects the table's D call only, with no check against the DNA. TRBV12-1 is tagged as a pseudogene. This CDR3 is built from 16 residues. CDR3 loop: CASSFSIAGGDNEQFF. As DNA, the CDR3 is TGTGCCAGCAGCTTCAGCATAGCGGGGGGCGACAATGAGCAGTTCTTC.

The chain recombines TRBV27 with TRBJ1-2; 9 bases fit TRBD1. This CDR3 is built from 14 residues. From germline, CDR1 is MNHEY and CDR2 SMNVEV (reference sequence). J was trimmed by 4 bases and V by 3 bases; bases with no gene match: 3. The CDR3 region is CASSFSGQGYGYTF. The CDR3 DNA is TGTGCCAGCAGTTTCTCGGGACAGGGCTATGGCTACACCTTC.

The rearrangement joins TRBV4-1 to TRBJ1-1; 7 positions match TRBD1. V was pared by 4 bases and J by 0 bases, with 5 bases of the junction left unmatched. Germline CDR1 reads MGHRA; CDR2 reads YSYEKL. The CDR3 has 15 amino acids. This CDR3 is CASSRGTVMNTEAFF. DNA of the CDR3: TGCGCCAGCAGCCGGGGGACAGTCATGAACACTGAAGCTTTCTTT.